This T cell receptor (beta chain) was captured by sequencing in a study of beta chain features in type 1 diabetes. Without exception, sorted populations had purity beyond 95%. Study conclusions and caveats: Relative to healthy donors, patients appeared to have naive, central memory and Treg TCRB repertoires that were more similar.

Deletions cut 5 bases from V and 2 bases from J, with 3 bases between. The CDR3 contains 10 residues. Germline loops: CDR1 DFQATT, CDR2 SNEGSKA (reference sequence). TCRB transcripts that were expressed got sequenced, as all of the isolated RNA had been reverse transcribed. An average around 3.8 million reads came from naive, central memory and regulatory T cell samples. Here immunoSEQ multiplex PCR was the method, and the copy in TCRdb shows in-frame clones only, minus some. The data hold hundreds of thousands of clones, with over 65% observed a single time. A note on this clone: Its cognate antigen is unknown.

The sequencing input was naive CD4+ T cells from blood. The V call is TRBV20-1, the J call TRBJ2-5; D ambiguous. The sequence was obtained from a man younger than 40 in good health. The CDR3 coding sequence is TGCAGTGCTGGACAAGAGACCCAGTACTTC. It translates to CSAGQETQYF.